The 4 T cell receptor beta chains below all came from one sample that was sequenced in a study of cytomegalovirus exposure and HLA in healthy donors. Researchers ran the PCR with 60 Vbeta and 13 Jbeta primers. Only in-frame clones appear in the TCRdb table, and some are missing; sequencing was by immunoSEQ multiplex PCR. The data contain some 210,000 clones, more than 60% of them singletons. Input material: PBMCs. Receptors originate from a young woman in good health and CMV-seropositive.

V and J are TRBV18 and TRBJ1-6; 8 nucleotides match TRBD1. Germline V lookup: CDR1 KGHSH, CDR2 LQKENI. This CDR3 is built from 14 residues. Germline trimming cut 5 bases from V and 5 bases from J; bases unmatched to any gene: 2. The DNA of the CDR3 is TGTGCCAGCTCAGACAGGGGTGATAATTCACCCCTCCACTTT. Amino acids: CASSDRGDNSPLHF. The entire variable domain, with the rest obtained from reference TRBV18 and TRBJ1-6, is as follows: NAGVMQNPRHLVRRRGQEARLRCSPMKGHSHVYWYRQLPEEGLKFMVYLQKENIIDESGMPKERFSAEFPKEGPSILRIQQVVRGDSAAYFCASSDRGDNSPLHFGNGTRLTVT.

This sequence joins TRBV7-2 and TRBJ2-1; 11 nucleotides match TRBD2. The CDR3 has 15 residues. V lost 6 bases and J lost 4; bases outside the gene matches: 5. CDR1 SGHTA and CDR2 FQGNSA come from the germline V gene. CDR3 protein: CASSILAGVYNEQFF. The CDR3 DNA reads TGTGCCAGCAGTATACTAGCGGGAGTGTACAATGAGCAGTTCTTC.

The count of this clone is one. The rearrangement links TRBV19 to TRBJ2-7; 7 nucleotides line up with TRBD1. CDR1 and CDR2 (germline): LNHDA, SQIVND (reference sequence). The length of the CDR3 is 14 residues. The trim removed 3 bases at V and 2 bases at J, leaving 4 bases unmatched. The chain's CDR3 is CASSIRGQTYEQYF. CDR3 nucleotides: TGTGCCAGTAGTATTAGGGGACAGACCTACGAGCAGTACTTC. Combining the CDR3 with reference TRBV19 and TRBJ2-7 gives the whole variable domain DGGITQSPKYLFRKEGQNVTLSCEQNLNHDAMYWYRQDPGQGLRLIYYSQIVNDFQKGDIAEGYSVSREKKESFPLTVTSAQKNPTAFYLCASSIRGQTYEQYFGPGTRLTVT.

Remarks on this clone: This sample also contains other DNA sequences that code for the same CDR3. This rearrangement joins TRBV11-3 to TRBJ2-1, with 8 bases matching TRBD2. V lost 5 bases, J lost 4 bases, and 7 bases stayed unmatched. The CDR3 has 15 residues. Looked up from germline, CDR1 is SGHNT and CDR2 is YENEEA. CDR3: CASSRSGGSYNEQFF. In DNA form, the CDR3 reads TGTGCCAGCAGCAGAAGCGGGGGTTCTTACAATGAGCAGTTCTTC.